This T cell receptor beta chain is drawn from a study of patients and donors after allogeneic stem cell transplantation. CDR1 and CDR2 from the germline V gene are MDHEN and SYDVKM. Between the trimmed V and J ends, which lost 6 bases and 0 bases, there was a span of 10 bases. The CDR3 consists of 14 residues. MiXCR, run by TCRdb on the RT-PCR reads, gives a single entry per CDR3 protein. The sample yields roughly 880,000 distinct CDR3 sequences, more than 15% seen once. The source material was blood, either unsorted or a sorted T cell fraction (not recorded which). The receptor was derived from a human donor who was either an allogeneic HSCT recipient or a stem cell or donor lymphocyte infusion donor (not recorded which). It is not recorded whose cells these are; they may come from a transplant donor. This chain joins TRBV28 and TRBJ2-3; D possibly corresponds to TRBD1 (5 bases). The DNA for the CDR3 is TGTGCCAGCAGAACAGACAGAAGCACAGATACGCAGTATTTT. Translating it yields CASRTDRSTDTQYF.